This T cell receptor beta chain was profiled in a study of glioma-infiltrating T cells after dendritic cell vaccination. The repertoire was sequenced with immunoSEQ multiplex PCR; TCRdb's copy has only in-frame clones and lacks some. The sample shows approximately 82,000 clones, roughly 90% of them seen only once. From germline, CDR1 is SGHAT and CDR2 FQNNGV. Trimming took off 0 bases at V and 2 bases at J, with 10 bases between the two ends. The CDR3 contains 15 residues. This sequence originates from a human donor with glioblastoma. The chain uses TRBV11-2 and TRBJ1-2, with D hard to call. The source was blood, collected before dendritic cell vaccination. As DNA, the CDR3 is TGTGCCAGCAGCTTAGATTTCGGGAGCAACTATGGCTACACCTTC. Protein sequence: CASSLDFGSNYGYTF. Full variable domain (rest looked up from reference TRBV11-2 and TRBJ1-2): EAGVAQSPRYKIIEKRQSVAFWCNPISGHATLYWYQQILGQGPKLLIQFQNNGVVDDSQLPKDRFSAERLKGVDSTLKIQPAKLEDSAVYLCASSLDFGSNYGYTFGSGTRLTVV.